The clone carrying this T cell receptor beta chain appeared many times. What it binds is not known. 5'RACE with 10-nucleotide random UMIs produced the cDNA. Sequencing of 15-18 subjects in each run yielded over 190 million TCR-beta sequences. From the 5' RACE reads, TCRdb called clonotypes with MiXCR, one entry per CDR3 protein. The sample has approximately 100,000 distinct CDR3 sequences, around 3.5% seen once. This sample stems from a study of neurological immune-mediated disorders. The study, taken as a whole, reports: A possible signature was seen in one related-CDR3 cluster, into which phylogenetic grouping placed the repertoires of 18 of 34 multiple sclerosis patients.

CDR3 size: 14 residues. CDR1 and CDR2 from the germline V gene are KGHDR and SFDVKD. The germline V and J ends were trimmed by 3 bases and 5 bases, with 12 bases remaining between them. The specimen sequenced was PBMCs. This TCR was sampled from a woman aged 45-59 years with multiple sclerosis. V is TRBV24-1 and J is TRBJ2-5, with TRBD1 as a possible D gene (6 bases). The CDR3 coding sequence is TGTGCCACCAGTGATCGAGGGGACACGGAGACCCAGTACTTC. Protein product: CATSDRGDTETQYF.